This T cell receptor beta chain stems from a study of cytomegalovirus exposure and HLA in healthy donors. The PCR contained 60 Vbeta and 13 Jbeta primers. The method was immunoSEQ multiplex PCR; TCRdb's version includes in-frame clones alone and lacks a portion of them. The sample lists about 130,000 clones, approximately 75% occurring once. Trimming stripped 0 bases from V and 9 bases from J, with 18 bases between. The V gene's germline CDR1 is SNHLY and CDR2 FYNNEI. This CDR3 is 16 amino acids long. To note about this clone: Its antigen is still unknown.

Study-wide findings and caveats: Some TCR beta chains (around 160 of them) were listed as cytomegalovirus-associated. A later analysis showed HLA-associated TCR beta chains outstripping equally common others in clonal expansion. Serostatus for CMV was the only available immune exposure information.

The sequence was collected from a woman between 45 and 60 years old in good health and CMV-seronegative. The sequencing sample was made of PBMCs. This chain uses TRBV2 with TRBJ2-1; unclear D gene. CDR3 sequence reads: CASSEAVLKFSREQFF. The CDR3, as DNA: TGTGCCAGCAGTGAAGCGGTACTAAAGTTTTCACGTGAGCAGTTCTTC.